This TCR beta chain was sequenced in a study of OX40 agonist ivuxolimab in advanced cancers. This clone showed up just once. The target antigen is unknown. Overall study results and limits: The CD4+ and CD8+ T cells in the blood had expanded clonally by week 6 at 0.1 to 3.0 mg/kg.

Baseline was the first blood sampling point, followed by cycle 4 day 1 and cycle 7 day 1. Repertoires were generated with immunoSEQ multiplex PCR, while TCRdb's copy carries only in-frame clones and drops some. The repertoire holds 65,000 to 95,000 clones, with approximately 85% as singletons. The receptor was derived from an adult with an advanced solid tumor such as melanoma, head and neck, liver or kidney cancer. Specimen: CD4+ or CD8+ T cells sorted from blood, collected in a trial of the OX40 agonist ivuxolimab.

The CDR3 is CASSEREGETQYF. In DNA form, the CDR3 reads TGTGCCAGCAGTGAAAGGGAAGGAGAGACCCAGTACTTC. This chain links TRBV6-4 with TRBJ2-5; no clear D gene. The CDR3 has 13 amino acids. The ends were cut back, 3 bases at V and 4 bases at J, with 9 bases in the middle. Germline V CDR1 and CDR2: MRHNA, SNTAGT.